This TCR beta chain appears in the sequencing data of a study of T cell changes during pregnancy in multiple sclerosis. The CDR3 has 17 residues. Germline loops: CDR1 MDHEN, CDR2 SYDVKM. Trimming cost V 4 bases and J 0 bases; bases outside gene matches: 8. Method: immunoSEQ multiplex PCR; TCRdb's copy keeps in-frame clones and lacks some. The table has 60,000 or so clones, approximately 90% seen once. What was sequenced was peripheral blood from another person, used as feeder cells. This rearrangement joins TRBV28 to TRBJ1-5; TRBD1 matches 8 bases. This sequence originates from a human donor whose cells served as feeder cells for cultures in a pregnancy study. CDR3 region: CASSSLTGVNSNQPQHF. The CDR3, as DNA: TGTGCCAGCAGTTCCCTGACAGGGGTAAATAGCAATCAGCCCCAGCATTTT.